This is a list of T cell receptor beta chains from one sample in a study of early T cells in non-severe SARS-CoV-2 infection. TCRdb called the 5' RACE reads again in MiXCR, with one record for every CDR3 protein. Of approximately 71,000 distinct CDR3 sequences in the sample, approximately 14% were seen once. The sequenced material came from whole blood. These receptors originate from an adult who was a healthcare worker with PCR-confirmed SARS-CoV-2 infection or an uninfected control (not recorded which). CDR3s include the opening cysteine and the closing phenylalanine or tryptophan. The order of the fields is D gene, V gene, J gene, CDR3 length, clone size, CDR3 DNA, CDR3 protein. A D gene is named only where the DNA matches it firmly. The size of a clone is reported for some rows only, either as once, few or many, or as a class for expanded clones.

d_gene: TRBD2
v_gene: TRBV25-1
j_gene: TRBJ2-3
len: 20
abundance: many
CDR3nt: TGTGCCAGCAGTGAATCCCCCAATGGGCCTAGCGGGGGGAGGGGGAATACGCAGTATTTT
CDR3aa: CASSESPNGPSGGRGNTQYF

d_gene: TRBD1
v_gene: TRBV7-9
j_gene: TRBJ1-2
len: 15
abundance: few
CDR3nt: TGTGCCAGCAGCTCCAGTGGACAGGGAGCCTATGGCTACACCTTC
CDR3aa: CASSSSGQGAYGYTF

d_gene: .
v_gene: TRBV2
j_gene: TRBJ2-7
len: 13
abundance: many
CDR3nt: TGTGCCAGCAACGACGTGGGATCCTACGAGCAGTACTTC
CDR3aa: CASNDVGSYEQYF

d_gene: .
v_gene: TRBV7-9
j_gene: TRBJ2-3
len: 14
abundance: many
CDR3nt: TGTGCCATCCCGAGGGGGGCGAGCACAGATACGCAGTATTTT
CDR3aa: CAIPRGASTDTQYF

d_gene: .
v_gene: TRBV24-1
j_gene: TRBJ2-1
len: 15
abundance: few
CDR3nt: TGTGCCACCAGTGGAGGGGAAACCTCCTACAATGAGCAGTTCTTC
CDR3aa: CATSGGETSYNEQFF

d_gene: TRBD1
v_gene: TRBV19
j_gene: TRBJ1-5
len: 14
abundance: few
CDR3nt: TGTGCCAGTCGACAGGGTATGGGCAATCAGCCCCAGCATTTT
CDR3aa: CASRQGMGNQPQHF

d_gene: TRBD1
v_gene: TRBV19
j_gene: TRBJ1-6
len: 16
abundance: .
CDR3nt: TGTGCCAGTAGTACTCAACAGGGGGCGCGGAATTCACCCCTCCACTTT
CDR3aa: CASSTQQGARNSPLHF

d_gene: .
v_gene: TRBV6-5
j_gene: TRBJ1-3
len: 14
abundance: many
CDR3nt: TGTGCCAGCGGACGAAGGGCTGGAGGAAACACCATATATTTT
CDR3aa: CASGRRAGGNTIYF

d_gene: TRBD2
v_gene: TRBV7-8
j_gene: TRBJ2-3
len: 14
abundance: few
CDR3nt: TGTGCCAGCAGCTCAGGGAGGGAGAGAGATACGCAGTATTTT
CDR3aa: CASSSGRERDTQYF

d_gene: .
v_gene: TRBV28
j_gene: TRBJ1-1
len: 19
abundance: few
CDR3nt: TGTGCCAGCAGTTTCGATATATTAACAGGTCTGGGGGTGAACACTGAAGCTTTCTTT
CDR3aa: CASSFDILTGLGVNTEAFF

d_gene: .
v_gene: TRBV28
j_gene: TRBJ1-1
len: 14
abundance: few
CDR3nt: TGTGCCAGCAGTCTGTATGCCGGGACAACTGAAGCTTTCTTT
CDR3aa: CASSLYAGTTEAFF

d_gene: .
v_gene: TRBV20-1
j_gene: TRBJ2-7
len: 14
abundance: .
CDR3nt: TGCAGTGCTAGAGATTCACTCGCCTCCTACGAGCAGTACTTC
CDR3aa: CSARDSLASYEQYF

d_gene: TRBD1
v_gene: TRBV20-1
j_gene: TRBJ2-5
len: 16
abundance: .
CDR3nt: TGCAGTGCTACCAAGCCCGGGACAGGGCAACAAGAGACCCAGTACTTC
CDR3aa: CSATKPGTGQQETQYF

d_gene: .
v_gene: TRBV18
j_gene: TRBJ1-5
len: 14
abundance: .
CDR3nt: TGTGCCAGCTCACCAGGACAGCCCAATCAGCCCCAGCATTTT
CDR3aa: CASSPGQPNQPQHF

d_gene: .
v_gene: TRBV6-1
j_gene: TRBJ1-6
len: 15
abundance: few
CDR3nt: TGTGCCAGCAGTGAAAGTGCAGGACTGAATTCACCCCTCCACTTT
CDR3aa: CASSESAGLNSPLHF

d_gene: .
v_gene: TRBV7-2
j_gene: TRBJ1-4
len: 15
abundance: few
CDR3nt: TGTGCCAGCAGCTTGGGCGGACAGACTAATGAAAAACTGTTTTTT
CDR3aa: CASSLGGQTNEKLFF

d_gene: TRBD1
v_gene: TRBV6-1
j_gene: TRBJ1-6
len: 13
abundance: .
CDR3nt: TGTGCCTGCGCCGGGACAGGGAATTCACCCCTCCACTTT
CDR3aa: CACAGTGNSPLHF

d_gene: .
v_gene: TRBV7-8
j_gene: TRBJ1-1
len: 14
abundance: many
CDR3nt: TGTGCCAGCAGCTTAGATCAGGGAGATACTGAAGCTTTCTTT
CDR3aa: CASSLDQGDTEAFF

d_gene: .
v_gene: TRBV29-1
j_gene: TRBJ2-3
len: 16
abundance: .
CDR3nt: TGCAGCGTTGAAGCGTCCCCCGGGATCCGCACAGATACGCAGTATTTT
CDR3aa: CSVEASPGIRTDTQYF

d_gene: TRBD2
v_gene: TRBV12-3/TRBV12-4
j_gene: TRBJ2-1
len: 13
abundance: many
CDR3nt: TGTGCCAGCACCCCGACTAGCGGGGAGAGTCCGTTCTTC
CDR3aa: CASTPTSGESPFF

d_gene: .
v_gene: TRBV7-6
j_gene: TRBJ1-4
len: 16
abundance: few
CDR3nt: TGTGCCAGCAGCCCCATCCCGGGGGTAACTAATGAAAAACTGTTTTTT
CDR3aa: CASSPIPGVTNEKLFF

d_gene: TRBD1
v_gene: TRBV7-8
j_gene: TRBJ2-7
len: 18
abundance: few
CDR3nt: TGTGCCAGCAGCTTAAGCGACGCCGTAGGGACAGGGGCGTACGAGCAGTACTTC
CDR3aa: CASSLSDAVGTGAYEQYF

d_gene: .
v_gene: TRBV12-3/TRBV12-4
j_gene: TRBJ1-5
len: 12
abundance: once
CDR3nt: TGTGCCAGCAGTTTACTAGGGCAGCCCCAGCATTTT
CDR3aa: CASSLLGQPQHF

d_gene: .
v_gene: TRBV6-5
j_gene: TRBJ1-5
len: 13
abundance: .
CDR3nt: TGTGCCAGCAGTTACTCGCCCGGCCAGCCCCAGCATTTT
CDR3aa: CASSYSPGQPQHF

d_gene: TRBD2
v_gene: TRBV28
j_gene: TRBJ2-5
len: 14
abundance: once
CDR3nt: TGTGCCAGCAGTACCGGGGGGACCCAAGAGACCCAGTACTTC
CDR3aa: CASSTGGTQETQYF

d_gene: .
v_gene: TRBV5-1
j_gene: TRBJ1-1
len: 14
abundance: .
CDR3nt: TGCGCCAGCAGCTCGACGGGTCAGAACACTGAAGCTTTCTTT
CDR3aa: CASSSTGQNTEAFF

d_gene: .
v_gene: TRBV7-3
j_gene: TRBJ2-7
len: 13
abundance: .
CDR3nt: TGTGCCAGCAGCATGTTGACGGGCGGCGAGCAGTACTTC
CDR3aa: CASSMLTGGEQYF

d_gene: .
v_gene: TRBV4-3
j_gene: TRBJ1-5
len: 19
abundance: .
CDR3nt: TGCGCCAGCAGCCAAGATCTAGGGAGTCCAGGAGGGGGCAATCAGCCCCAGCATTTT
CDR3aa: CASSQDLGSPGGGNQPQHF